The clone carrying this T cell receptor beta chain was detected a few times. The length of the CDR3 is 16 residues. V lost 0 bases and J lost 4, with 13 bases in between. Germline-derived CDR1 and CDR2 are SGHTA and FQGNSA. This sample was taken from a study of glioma-infiltrating T cells after dendritic cell vaccination. Overall study context: Patients had newly diagnosed or recurrent glioblastoma and received dendritic cell vaccines.

The time point was: after dendritic cell vaccination, including at tumor progression/relapse. The repertoire was sequenced with immunoSEQ multiplex PCR; TCRdb's copy has only in-frame clones and lacks some. The sample has approximately 85,000 clones, around 85% seen once; the top ten hold more than 8%. Sequencing used blood, obtained after dendritic cell vaccination. This TCR was recovered from a human donor with glioblastoma. The V call is TRBV7-2, the J call TRBJ2-1, with a weak D call TRBD2 (7 bases). The CDR3 DNA reads as TGTGCCAGCAGCTTAGCGAGCGGGACAAATTACAATGAGCAGTTCTTC. Translated: CASSLASGTNYNEQFF.